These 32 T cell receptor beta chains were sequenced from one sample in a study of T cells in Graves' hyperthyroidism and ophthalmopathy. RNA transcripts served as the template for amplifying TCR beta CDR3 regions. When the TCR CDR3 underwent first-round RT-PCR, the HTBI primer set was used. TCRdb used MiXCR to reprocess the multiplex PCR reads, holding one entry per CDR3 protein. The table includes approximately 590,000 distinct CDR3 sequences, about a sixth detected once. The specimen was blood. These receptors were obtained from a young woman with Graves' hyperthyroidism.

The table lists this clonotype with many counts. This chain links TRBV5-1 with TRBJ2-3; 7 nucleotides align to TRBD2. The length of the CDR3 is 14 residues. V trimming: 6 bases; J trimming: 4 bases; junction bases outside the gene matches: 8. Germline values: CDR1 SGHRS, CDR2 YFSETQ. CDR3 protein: CASTQRDFSDTQYF. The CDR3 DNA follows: TGCGCCAGCACTCAGCGGGATTTTTCAGATACGCAGTATTTT. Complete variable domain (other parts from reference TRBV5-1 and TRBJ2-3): KAGVTQTPRYLIKTRGQQVTLSCSPISGHRSVSWYQQTPGQGLQFLFEYFSETQRNKGNFPGRFSGRQFSNSRSEMNVSTLELGDSALYLCASTQRDFSDTQYFGPGTRLTVL.

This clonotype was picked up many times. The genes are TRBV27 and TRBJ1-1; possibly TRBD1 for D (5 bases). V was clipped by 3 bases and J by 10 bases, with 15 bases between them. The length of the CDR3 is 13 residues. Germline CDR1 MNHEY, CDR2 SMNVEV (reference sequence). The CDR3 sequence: CASSFQSGGRAFF. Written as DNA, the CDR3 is TGTGCCAGCAGTTTTCAATCCGGGGGAAGAGCTTTCTTT.

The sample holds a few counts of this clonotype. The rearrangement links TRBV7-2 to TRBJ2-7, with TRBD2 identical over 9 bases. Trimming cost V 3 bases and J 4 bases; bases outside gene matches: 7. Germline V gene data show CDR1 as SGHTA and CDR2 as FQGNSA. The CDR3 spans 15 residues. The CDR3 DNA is TGTGCCAGCAGCTTCGAAGGCGGGAGGGATTACGAGCAGTACTTC. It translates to CASSFEGGRDYEQYF.

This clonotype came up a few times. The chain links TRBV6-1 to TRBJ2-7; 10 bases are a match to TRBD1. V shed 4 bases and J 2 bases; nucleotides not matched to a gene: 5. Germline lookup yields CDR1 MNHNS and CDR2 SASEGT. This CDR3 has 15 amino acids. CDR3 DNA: TGTGCCAGCAGTGGGGGACAGGGGATGACCTACGAGCAGTACTTC. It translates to CASSGGQGMTYEQYF.

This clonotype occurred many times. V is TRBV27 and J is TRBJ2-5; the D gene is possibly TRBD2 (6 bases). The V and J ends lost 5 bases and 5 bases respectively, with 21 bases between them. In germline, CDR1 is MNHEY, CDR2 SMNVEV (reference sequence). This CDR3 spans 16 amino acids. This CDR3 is CASSPMAVEGRETQYF. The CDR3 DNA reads TGTGCCAGCAGTCCCATGGCCGTGGAGGGTAGGGAGACCCAGTACTTC.

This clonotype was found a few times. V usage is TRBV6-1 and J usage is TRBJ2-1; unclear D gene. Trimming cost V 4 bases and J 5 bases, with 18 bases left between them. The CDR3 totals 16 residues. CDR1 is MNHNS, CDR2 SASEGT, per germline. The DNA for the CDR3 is TGTGCCAGCAGTGGCACAGCCGCCCTTGGGAACAATGAGCAGTTCTTC. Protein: CASSGTAALGNNEQFF.

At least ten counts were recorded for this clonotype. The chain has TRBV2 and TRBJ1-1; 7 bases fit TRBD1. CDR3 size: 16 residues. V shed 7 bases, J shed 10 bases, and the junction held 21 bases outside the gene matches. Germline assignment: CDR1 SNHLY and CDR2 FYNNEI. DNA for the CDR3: TGTGCCAGCATCGATAAGGCGATCTACAGGGGCCTGATAGCTTTCTTT. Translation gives CASIDKAIYRGLIAFF.

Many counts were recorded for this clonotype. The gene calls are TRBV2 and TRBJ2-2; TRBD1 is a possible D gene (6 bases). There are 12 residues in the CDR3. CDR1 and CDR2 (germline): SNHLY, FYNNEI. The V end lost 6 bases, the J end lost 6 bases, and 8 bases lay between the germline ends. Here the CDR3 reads CASRTGSGELFF. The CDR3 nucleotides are TGTGCCAGCAGAACAGGGTCCGGGGAGCTGTTTTTT.

CDR3 protein: CASSPPRRASGQYEQYF. CDR3 DNA sequence: TGTGCCAGCAGTCCCCCCCGCCGGGCTAGCGGGCAGTACGAGCAGTACTTC. The rearrangement links TRBV28 to TRBJ2-7; 8 bases are shared with TRBD2. V lost 5 bases to trimming and J lost 4 bases; unmatched junction nucleotides: 16. The CDR3 is 17 residues long. Germline V CDR1 and CDR2: MDHEN, SYDVKM.

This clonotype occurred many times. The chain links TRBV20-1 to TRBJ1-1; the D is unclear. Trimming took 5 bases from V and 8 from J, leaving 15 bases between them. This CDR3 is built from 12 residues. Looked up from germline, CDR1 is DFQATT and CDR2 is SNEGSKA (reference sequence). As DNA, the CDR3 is TGCAGTGCTTTAGACCCTCCGGGGGAAGCTTTCTTT. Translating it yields CSALDPPGEAFF.

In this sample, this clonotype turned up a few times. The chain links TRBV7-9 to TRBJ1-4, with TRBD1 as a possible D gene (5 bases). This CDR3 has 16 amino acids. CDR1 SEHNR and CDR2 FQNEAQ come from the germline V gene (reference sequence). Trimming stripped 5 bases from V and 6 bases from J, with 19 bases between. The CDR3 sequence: CASSPLKGAGYEKLFF. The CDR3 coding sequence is TGTGCCAGCAGCCCACTAAAAGGGGCCGGGTATGAAAAACTGTTTTTT.

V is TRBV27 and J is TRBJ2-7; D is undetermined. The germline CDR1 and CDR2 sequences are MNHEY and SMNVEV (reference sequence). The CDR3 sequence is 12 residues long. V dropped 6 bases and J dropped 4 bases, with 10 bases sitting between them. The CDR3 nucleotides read TGTGCCAGCAGATCAGGACGGTACGAGCAGTACTTC. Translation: CASRSGRYEQYF.

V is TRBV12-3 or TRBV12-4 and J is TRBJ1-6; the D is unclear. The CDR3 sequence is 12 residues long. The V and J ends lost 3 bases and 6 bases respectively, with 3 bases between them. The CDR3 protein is CASSFVNSPLHF. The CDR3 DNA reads TGTGCCAGCAGTTTCGTTAATTCACCCCTCCACTTT.

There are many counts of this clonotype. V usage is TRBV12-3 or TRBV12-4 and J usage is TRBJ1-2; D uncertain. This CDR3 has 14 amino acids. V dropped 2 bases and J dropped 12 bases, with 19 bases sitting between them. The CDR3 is CASSLQDGPKRDTF. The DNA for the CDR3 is TGTGCCAGCAGTTTACAGGACGGTCCTAAGCGGGACACCTTC.

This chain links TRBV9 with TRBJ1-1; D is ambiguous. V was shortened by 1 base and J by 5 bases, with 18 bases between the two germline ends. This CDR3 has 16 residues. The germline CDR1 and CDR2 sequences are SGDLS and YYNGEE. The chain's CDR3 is CASSVSPGAGNTEAFF. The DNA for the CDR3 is TGTGCCAGCAGCGTATCCCCCGGCGCGGGGAATACTGAAGCTTTCTTT.

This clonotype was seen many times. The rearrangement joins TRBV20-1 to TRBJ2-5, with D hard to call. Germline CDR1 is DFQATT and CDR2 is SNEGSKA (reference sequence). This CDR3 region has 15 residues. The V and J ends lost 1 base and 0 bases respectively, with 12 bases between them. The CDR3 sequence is CSARAHDWYQETQYF. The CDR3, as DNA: TGCAGTGCTAGAGCGCACGATTGGTACCAAGAGACCCAGTACTTC.

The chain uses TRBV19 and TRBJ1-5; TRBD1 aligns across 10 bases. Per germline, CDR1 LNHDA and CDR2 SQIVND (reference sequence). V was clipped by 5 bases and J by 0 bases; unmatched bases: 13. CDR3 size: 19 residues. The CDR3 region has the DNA TGTGCCAGTAGTTTGTCCGGGACAGGGGACATTTTTAGCAATCAGCCCCAGCATTTT. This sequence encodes CASSLSGTGDIFSNQPQHF. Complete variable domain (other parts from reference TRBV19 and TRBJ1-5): DGGITQSPKYLFRKEGQNVTLSCEQNLNHDAMYWYRQDPGQGLRLIYYSQIVNDFQKGDIAEGYSVSREKKESFPLTVTSAQKNPTAFYLCASSLSGTGDIFSNQPQHFGDGTRLSIL.

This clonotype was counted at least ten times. DNA for the CDR3: TGTGCCAGCAGTCAACAACCCGCAGGGGCGCGAGGCTACACCTTC. This sequence encodes CASSQQPAGARGYTF. This chain connects TRBV6-1 to TRBJ1-2; maybe TRBD1 (6 bases). There are 15 residues in the CDR3. Deletions cut 5 bases from V and 8 bases from J, with 21 bases between. Germline values: CDR1 MNHNS, CDR2 SASEGT.

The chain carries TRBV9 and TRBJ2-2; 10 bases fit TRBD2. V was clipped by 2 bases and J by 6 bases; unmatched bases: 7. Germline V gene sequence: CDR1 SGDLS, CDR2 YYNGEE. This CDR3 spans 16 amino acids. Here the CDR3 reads CASSVASGSIPGELFF. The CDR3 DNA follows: TGTGCCAGCAGCGTGGCTAGCGGGAGTATTCCCGGGGAGCTGTTTTTT.

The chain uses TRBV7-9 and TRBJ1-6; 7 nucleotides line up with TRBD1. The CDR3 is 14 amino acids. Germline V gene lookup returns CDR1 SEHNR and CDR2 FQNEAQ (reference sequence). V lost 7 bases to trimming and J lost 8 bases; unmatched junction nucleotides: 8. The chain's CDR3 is CASTTGDSYSPLHF. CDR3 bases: TGTGCCAGCACAACCGGGGACAGCTATTCACCCCTCCACTTT.

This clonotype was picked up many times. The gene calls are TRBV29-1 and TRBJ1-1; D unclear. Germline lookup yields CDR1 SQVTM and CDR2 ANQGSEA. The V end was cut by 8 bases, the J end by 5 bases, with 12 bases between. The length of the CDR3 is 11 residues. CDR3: CSYGQGTEAFF. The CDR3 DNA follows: TGCAGCTACGGGCAAGGGACTGAAGCTTTCTTT.

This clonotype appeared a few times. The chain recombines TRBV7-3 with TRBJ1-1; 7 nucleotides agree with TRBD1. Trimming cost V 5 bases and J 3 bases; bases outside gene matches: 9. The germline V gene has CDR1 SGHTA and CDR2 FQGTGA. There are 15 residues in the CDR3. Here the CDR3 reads CASSKGTVEYTEAFF. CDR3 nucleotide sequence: TGTGCCAGCAGCAAAGGGACAGTGGAGTACACTGAAGCTTTCTTT.

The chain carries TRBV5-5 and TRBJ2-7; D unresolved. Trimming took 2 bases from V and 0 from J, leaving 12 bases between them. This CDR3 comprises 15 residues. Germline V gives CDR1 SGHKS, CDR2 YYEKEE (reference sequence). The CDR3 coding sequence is TGTGCCAGCAGCTTAACGGTTACCAACTCCTACGAGCAGTACTTC. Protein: CASSLTVTNSYEQYF. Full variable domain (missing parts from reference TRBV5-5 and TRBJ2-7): DAGVTQSPTHLIKTRGQQVTLRCSPISGHKSVSWYQQVLGQGPQFIFQYYEKEERGRGNFPDRFSARQFPNYSSELNVNALLLGDSALYLCASSLTVTNSYEQYFGPGTRLTVT.

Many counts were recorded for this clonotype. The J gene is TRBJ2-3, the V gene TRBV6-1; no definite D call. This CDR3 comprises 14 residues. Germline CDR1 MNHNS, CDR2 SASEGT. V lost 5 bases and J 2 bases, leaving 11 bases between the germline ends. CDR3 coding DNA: TGTGCCAGCAGTTTAGGACCAACCACAGATACGCAGTATTTT. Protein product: CASSLGPTTDTQYF.

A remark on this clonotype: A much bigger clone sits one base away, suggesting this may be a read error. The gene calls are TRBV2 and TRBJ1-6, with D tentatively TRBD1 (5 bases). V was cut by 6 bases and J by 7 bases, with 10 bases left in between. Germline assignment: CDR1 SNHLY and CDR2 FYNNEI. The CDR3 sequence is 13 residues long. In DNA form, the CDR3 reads TGTGCCAGCAGAGATGGGGGGAATTCACCCCTCCACTTT. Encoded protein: CASRDGGNSPLHF.

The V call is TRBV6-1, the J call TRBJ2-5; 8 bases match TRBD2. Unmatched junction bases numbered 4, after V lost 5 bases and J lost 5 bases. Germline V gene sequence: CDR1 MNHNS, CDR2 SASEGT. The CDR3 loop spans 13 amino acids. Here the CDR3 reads CASSYVAGETQYF. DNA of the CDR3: TGTGCCAGCAGTTATGTAGCGGGGGAGACCCAGTACTTC.

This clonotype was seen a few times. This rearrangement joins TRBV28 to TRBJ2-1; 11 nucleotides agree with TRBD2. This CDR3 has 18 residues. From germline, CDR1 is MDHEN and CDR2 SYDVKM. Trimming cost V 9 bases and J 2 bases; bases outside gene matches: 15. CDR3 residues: CASTRLAGGPSPYNEQFF. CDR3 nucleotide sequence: TGTGCCAGTACCCGCTTAGCGGGAGGGCCGTCCCCCTACAATGAGCAGTTCTTC.

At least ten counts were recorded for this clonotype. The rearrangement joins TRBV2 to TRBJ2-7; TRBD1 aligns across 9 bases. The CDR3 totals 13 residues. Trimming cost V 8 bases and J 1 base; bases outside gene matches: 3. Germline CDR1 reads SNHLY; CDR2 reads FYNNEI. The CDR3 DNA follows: TGTGCCAGCGAGGGACAGGGTTCCTACGAGCAGTACTTC. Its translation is CASEGQGSYEQYF.

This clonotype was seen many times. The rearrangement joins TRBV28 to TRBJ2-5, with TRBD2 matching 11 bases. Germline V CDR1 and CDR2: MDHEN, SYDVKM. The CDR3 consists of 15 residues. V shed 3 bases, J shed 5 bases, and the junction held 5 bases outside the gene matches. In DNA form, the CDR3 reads TGTGCCAGCAGTTTCACTAGCGGGAGTTCGGAGACCCAGTACTTC. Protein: CASSFTSGSSETQYF.

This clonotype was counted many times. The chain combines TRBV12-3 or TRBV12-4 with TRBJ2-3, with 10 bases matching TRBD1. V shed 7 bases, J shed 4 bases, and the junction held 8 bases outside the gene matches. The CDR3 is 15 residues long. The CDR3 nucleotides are TGTGCCAGCACGACAGGGGGCTCGTGGGCAGATACGCAGTATTTT. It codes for CASTTGGSWADTQYF.

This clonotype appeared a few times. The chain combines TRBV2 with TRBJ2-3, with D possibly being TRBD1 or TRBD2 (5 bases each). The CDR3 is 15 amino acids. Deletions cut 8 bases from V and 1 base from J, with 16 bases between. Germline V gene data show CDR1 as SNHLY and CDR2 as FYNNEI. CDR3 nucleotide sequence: TGTGCCAGCGAAATTCGGGACCTCGGCACAGATACGCAGTATTTT. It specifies CASEIRDLGTDTQYF.

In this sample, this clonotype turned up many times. The CDR3 coding sequence is TGTGCCAGCAGTTTATGGGGTTGGGGCGAGCAGTACTTC. As protein: CASSLWGWGEQYF. The rearrangement uses TRBV27 and TRBJ2-7; D remains unclear. V lost 1 base to trimming and J lost 6 bases, with 10 bases between them. There are 13 residues in the CDR3. The germline gives CDR1 MNHEY, CDR2 SMNVEV (reference sequence).